The 28 T cell receptor beta chains listed next were all sequenced from one sample in a study of cytomegalovirus exposure and HLA in healthy donors (dated by TCRdb to the late 2010s). The library was prepared using the immunoSEQ multiplex PCR assay. A mixture of 60 forward primers for TCR Vbeta segments and 13 reverse primers for TCR Jbeta segments was used in the multiplex PCR. Here the immuneACCESS table is served through TCRdb, limited to in-frame sequences with V and J called. Missing clones are a known gap in these copies; in checked studies unresolved V genes cover under half, and the rest lacks a known reason. This sample lists more than 140,000 clones; roughly 81% were detected once. The ten largest clones represent about 1.6% of the sample. The sequencing input was PBMCs. The receptors shown here come from a female donor in good health and CMV-seronegative.

The rearrangement links TRBV19 to TRBJ1-3, with 8 positions matching TRBD1. Germline loops: CDR1 LNHDA, CDR2 SQIVND (reference sequence). The CDR3 is 17 residues long. With V trimmed by 3 bases and J by 0 bases, 7 bases remained unmatched. Here the CDR3 DNA reads TGTGCCAGTAGTATGGACAGGGCCTCACGCTCTGGAAACACCATATATTTT. Translated: CASSMDRASRSGNTIYF.

The chain carries TRBV10-3 and TRBJ2-1; a weak D match, TRBD1 (6 bases). Trimming cost V 4 bases and J 1 base, with 8 bases left between them. Germline CDR1 is ENHRY and CDR2 is SYGVKD. There are 14 residues in the CDR3. The CDR3 is CAISGGTSYNEQFF. CDR3 DNA: TGTGCCATCAGTGGGGGGACATCCTACAATGAGCAGTTCTTC.

The J gene is TRBJ1-3, the V gene TRBV5-1; tentatively, D is TRBD1 (6 bases). Germline lookup yields CDR1 SGHRS and CDR2 YFSETQ. V shed 0 bases and J shed 0 bases, with 13 bases lying between them. This CDR3 spans 17 amino acids. DNA of the CDR3: TGCGCCAGCAGCTTGGTTCCAGGGGATTTCTCTGGAAACACCATATATTTT. This gives the protein CASSLVPGDFSGNTIYF.

The V and J genes are TRBV28 and TRBJ1-6; D is ambiguous. V dropped 5 bases and J dropped 0 bases, with 8 bases sitting between them. The CDR3 length is 15 residues. CDR1 is MDHEN, CDR2 SYDVKM, per germline. The CDR3 DNA is TGTGCCAGCAGTCTCCCGAGCTCCTATAATTCACCCCTCCACTTT. Translation gives CASSLPSSYNSPLHF.

V and J are TRBV7-6 and TRBJ2-7; the D gene is possibly TRBD2 (6 bases). The V and J ends lost 0 bases and 4 bases respectively, with 13 bases between them. This CDR3 has 15 amino acids. Germline CDR1 and CDR2: SGHVS and FNYEAQ. The CDR3 DNA sequence: TGTGCCAGCAGCTTAGCGGAGCGGGTCCAATACGAGCAGTACTTC. Its protein is CASSLAERVQYEQYF.

The chain links TRBV7-8 to TRBJ2-1, with TRBD2 matching over 7 bases. The CDR3 is 14 amino acids. Unmatched junction bases numbered 3, after V lost 1 base and J lost 6 bases. CDR1 is SGHVS, CDR2 FQNEAQ, per germline. The CDR3: CASSLGGSGNEQFF. DNA for the CDR3: TGTGCCAGCAGCTTAGGCGGGAGCGGCAATGAGCAGTTCTTC.

The V gene is TRBV9, the J gene TRBJ2-1; D is perhaps TRBD2 (5 bases). The length of the CDR3 is 15 residues. Trimming removed 0 bases at V and 5 bases at J, with 12 bases between. CDR1 is SGDLS and CDR2 is YYNGEE in the germline V gene. The CDR3, as DNA: TGTGCCAGCAGCGTAGGGGAGATGTCCAACAATGAGCAGTTCTTC. As protein: CASSVGEMSNNEQFF.

V gene TRBV11-2 combines with J gene TRBJ2-5; TRBD1 matches at 8 bases. Germline CDR1 SGHAT, CDR2 FQNNGV. Trimming at V came to 4 bases and at J to 1 base, leaving 5 bases not matched to a gene. CDR3 size: 15 residues. Written as DNA, the CDR3 is TGTGCCAGCAGCTCCGGGGACAGGCTCCAAGAGACCCAGTACTTC. It yields the protein CASSSGDRLQETQYF.

The chain carries TRBV27 and TRBJ1-5; 7 bases map to TRBD1. The CDR3 has 15 amino acids. V lost 3 bases and J lost 1; bases outside the gene matches: 3. Germline V gene sequence: CDR1 MNHEY, CDR2 SMNVEV (reference sequence). DNA of the CDR3: TGTGCCAGCAGTTTGTGGGGACAGAGCAATCAGCCCCAGCATTTT. Translation: CASSLWGQSNQPQHF.

The rearrangement links TRBV27 to TRBJ2-5, with D possibly TRBD1 on 5 matching bases. The end of the DNA aligns better with TRBJ2-7, so the J call may be wrong. This CDR3 has 15 residues. The V gene's germline CDR1 is MNHEY and CDR2 SMNVEV (reference sequence). The CDR3 reads CASSFVMGRGYEQYF. CDR3 DNA: TGTGCCAGCAGTTTTGTTATGGGGCGAGGTTACGAGCAGTACTTC.

CDR3 region: CASSLGQNTGELFF. As DNA, the CDR3 is TGTGCCAGTAGTCTGGGGCAGAACACCGGGGAGCTGTTTTTT. The V gene is TRBV19, the J gene TRBJ2-2, with D perhaps matching TRBD1 (5 bases). Trimming left V 5 bases short and J 1 base short, with 8 bases between. CDR3 size: 14 residues. Germline CDR1 and CDR2: LNHDA and SQIVND (reference sequence).

The rearrangement joins TRBV7-2 to TRBJ1-5; no definite D call. This CDR3 is built from 14 residues. CDR1 and CDR2 (germline): SGHTA, FQGNSA. The V end was cut by 1 base, the J end by 4 bases, with 8 bases between. The CDR3 region has the DNA TGTGCCAGCAGCTTAGGGACGGGAAATCAGCCCCAGCATTTT. Its protein product is CASSLGTGNQPQHF.

The CDR3: CATGRTSGFDEQFF. The CDR3 nucleotides read TGTGCCACCGGCAGGACTAGCGGGTTCGATGAGCAGTTCTTC. The chain links TRBV5-4 to TRBJ2-1; 11 bases fit TRBD2. Germline CDR1 reads SGHNT; CDR2 reads YYREEE (reference sequence). V shed 9 bases, J shed 8 bases, and the junction held 10 bases outside the gene matches. This CDR3 is built from 14 residues. The full variable domain, its missing parts supplied by reference TRBV5-4 and TRBJ2-1, is ETGVTQSPTHLIKTRGQQVTLRCSSQSGHNTVSWYQQALGQGPQFIFQYYREEENGRGNFPPRFSGLQFPNYSSELNVNALELDDSALYLCATGRTSGFDEQFFGPGTRLTVL.

This chain connects TRBV5-1 to TRBJ1-1; 10 bases agree with TRBD1. The junction had 7 bases not matched to a gene; V was cut back by 4 bases and J by 4 bases. CDR1 is SGHRS and CDR2 is YFSETQ in the germline V gene. This CDR3 has 15 amino acids. CDR3 nucleotides: TGCGCCAGCAGCCACGGGACAGGGGCGGGCACTGAAGCTTTCTTT. Amino acids: CASSHGTGAGTEAFF.

The V and J genes are TRBV9 and TRBJ1-1, with 7 positions matching TRBD1. Germline-derived CDR1 and CDR2 are SGDLS and YYNGEE. CDR3 length equals 14 residues. The V segment lost 0 bases and the J segment 1 base; nucleotides outside the gene matches: 0. The CDR3 DNA is TGTGCCAGCAGCGTAGACAGGGGGAACACTGAAGCTTTCTTT. Protein sequence: CASSVDRGNTEAFF.

This clone turned up a few times. The gene calls are TRBV28 and TRBJ1-1; 7 bases are shared with TRBD1. V gave up 7 bases and J gave up 1 base; unmatched junction bases: 9. The CDR3 totals 15 residues. The germline V gene has CDR1 MDHEN and CDR2 SYDVKM. The CDR3 loop is CASKGQQRPNTEAFF. CDR3 nucleotide sequence: TGTGCCAGCAAGGGACAGCAAAGGCCGAACACTGAAGCTTTCTTT.

This clone was observed a handful of times. CDR3 sequence: CASSADLNTGELFF. The CDR3 DNA reads as TGTGCCAGCAGCGCGGACTTGAACACCGGGGAGCTGTTTTTT. This chain connects TRBV7-3 to TRBJ2-2; D is perhaps TRBD2 (5 bases). V was trimmed by 5 bases and J by 1 base, leaving 8 bases between them. CDR3 length: 14 amino acids. Germline values: CDR1 SGHTA, CDR2 FQGTGA.

This chain uses TRBV18 with TRBJ1-1, with D possibly being TRBD1 (5 bases). The CDR3 consists of 16 residues. V dropped 0 bases and J dropped 0 bases, with 11 bases sitting between them. Germline-derived CDR1 and CDR2 are KGHSH and LQKENI. The CDR3 DNA is TGTGCCAGCTCACCACCGGTGGGGGGGATGAACACTGAAGCTTTCTTT. Protein sequence: CASSPPVGGMNTEAFF.

DNA for the CDR3: TGCAGCGTTGTTGGCAGGGCACCTCGTAGCAATCAGCCCCAGCATTTT. This gives the protein CSVVGRAPRSNQPQHF. The V and J genes are TRBV29-1 and TRBJ1-5; D is possibly TRBD1 (5 bases). The CDR3 consists of 16 residues. CDR1 and CDR2 (germline): SQVTM, ANQGSEA. V lost 4 bases, J lost 0 bases, and 16 bases lay in between.

The table lists this clone with a few counts. The rearrangement links TRBV10-3 to TRBJ1-5; D not resolved. Germline values: CDR1 ENHRY, CDR2 SYGVKD. Trimming cost V 10 bases and J 6 bases, with 13 bases left between them. This CDR3 spans 12 amino acids. Written as DNA, the CDR3 is TGTGCCACCAGCTTTGGGAGTCAGCCCCAGCATTTT. Translation: CATSFGSQPQHF.

This chain joins TRBV11-3 and TRBJ2-2; tentatively, D is TRBD2 (7 bases). Germline lookup yields CDR1 SGHNT and CDR2 YENEEA. This CDR3 spans 14 amino acids. The V end lost 4 bases, the J end lost 9 bases, and 15 bases lay between the germline ends. CDR3 residues: CASSSHGGGRELFF. The CDR3 DNA sequence: TGTGCCAGCAGCTCCCATGGGGGGGGCAGGGAGCTGTTTTTT.

The V gene is TRBV6-1, the J gene TRBJ2-7; 7 nucleotides match TRBD2. Per germline, CDR1 MNHNS and CDR2 SASEGT. The CDR3 loop spans 14 amino acids. V was pared by 1 base and J by 3 bases, with 3 bases of the junction left unmatched. The DNA of the CDR3 is TGTGCCAGCAGTGAAGGACTAGCCCTCTACGAGCAGTACTTC. Encoded protein: CASSEGLALYEQYF.

This clone was counted a single time. This chain links TRBV7-7 with TRBJ2-2; 8 nucleotides agree with TRBD1. Germline V CDR1 and CDR2: SSHAT, FNYEAQ (reference sequence). V gave up 4 bases and J gave up 4 bases; unmatched junction bases: 5. The CDR3 spans 15 residues. CDR3 DNA: TGTGCCAGCAGCTCCGGACAGGGCGGCACCGGGGAGCTGTTTTTT. It specifies CASSSGQGGTGELFF.

V gene TRBV19 combines with J gene TRBJ2-1; 13 bases are a match to TRBD2. The germline V gene has CDR1 LNHDA and CDR2 SQIVND (reference sequence). This CDR3 is built from 14 residues. V lost 3 bases and J lost 7; bases outside the gene matches: 0. The CDR3 bases are TGTGCCAGTAGTATGGGACTAGCGGGGAATGAGCAGTTCTTC. Amino acids: CASSMGLAGNEQFF.

V usage is TRBV9 and J usage is TRBJ2-7, with 12 bases aligning to TRBD2. Germline V gene lookup returns CDR1 SGDLS and CDR2 YYNGEE. The CDR3 totals 18 residues. J gave up 4 bases and V 3 bases, and 14 bases lay outside the gene matches. The CDR3 here is CASSGTRTSGTQGYEQYF. The CDR3 DNA reads TGTGCCAGCAGCGGAACCCGGACTAGCGGGACCCAAGGGTACGAGCAGTACTTC.

The rearrangement links TRBV27 to TRBJ2-1, with D tentatively TRBD1 (6 bases). CDR3 length: 17 amino acids. CDR1 MNHEY and CDR2 SMNVEV come from the germline V gene (reference sequence). Deletions cut 7 bases from V and 0 bases from J, with 19 bases between. The CDR3 sequence is CASTSWQGLSSYNEQFF. Written as DNA, the CDR3 is TGTGCCAGCACTAGCTGGCAGGGGTTGAGCTCCTACAATGAGCAGTTCTTC.

The chain links TRBV11-2 to TRBJ2-2, with a tentative D call TRBD2 (5 bases). The V and J ends lost 5 bases and 7 bases respectively, with 14 bases between them. Germline CDR1 and CDR2: SGHAT and FQNNGV. The CDR3 has 14 residues. This CDR3 is CASSPWTVGGELFF. The CDR3 nucleotides read TGTGCCAGCAGCCCTTGGACTGTCGGCGGGGAGCTGTTTTTT.

The chain recombines TRBV19 with TRBJ2-7, with TRBD1 matching over 11 bases. Germline CDR1 is LNHDA and CDR2 is SQIVND (reference sequence). CDR3 length equals 16 residues. The V and J ends lost 5 bases and 4 bases, in that order; junction bases with no gene match: 10. CDR3 residues: CASSPDRGRGSYEQYF. The CDR3 DNA sequence: TGTGCCAGTAGTCCGGACAGGGGGCGAGGCTCTTACGAGCAGTACTTC.